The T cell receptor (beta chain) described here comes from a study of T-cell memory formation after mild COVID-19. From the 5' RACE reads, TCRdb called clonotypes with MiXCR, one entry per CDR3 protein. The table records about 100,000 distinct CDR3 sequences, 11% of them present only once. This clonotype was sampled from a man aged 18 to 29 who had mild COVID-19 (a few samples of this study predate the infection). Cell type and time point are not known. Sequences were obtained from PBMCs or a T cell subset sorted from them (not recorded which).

CDR3 nucleotide sequence: TGTGCCAGCAGCTCCGAGGGTGCTTTCTTT. Translation: CASSSEGAFF. The J gene is TRBJ1-1, the V gene TRBV28; D gene uncertain. With 6 bases removed from V and 11 bases from J, the gap between germline ends came to 10 bases. Germline loops: CDR1 MDHEN, CDR2 SYDVKM. CDR3 size: 10 residues.